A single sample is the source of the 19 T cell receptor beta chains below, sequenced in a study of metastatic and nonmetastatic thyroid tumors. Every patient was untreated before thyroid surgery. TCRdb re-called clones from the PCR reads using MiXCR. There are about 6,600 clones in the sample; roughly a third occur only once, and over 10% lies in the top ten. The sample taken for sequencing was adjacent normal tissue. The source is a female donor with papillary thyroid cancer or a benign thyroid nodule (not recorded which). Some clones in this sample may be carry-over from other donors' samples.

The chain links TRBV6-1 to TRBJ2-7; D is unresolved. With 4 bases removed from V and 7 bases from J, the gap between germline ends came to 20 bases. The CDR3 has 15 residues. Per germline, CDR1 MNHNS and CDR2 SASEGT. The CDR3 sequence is CASSVSGNNPPEQYF. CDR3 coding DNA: TGTGCCAGCAGTGTTAGTGGAAACAACCCCCCGGAGCAGTACTTC.

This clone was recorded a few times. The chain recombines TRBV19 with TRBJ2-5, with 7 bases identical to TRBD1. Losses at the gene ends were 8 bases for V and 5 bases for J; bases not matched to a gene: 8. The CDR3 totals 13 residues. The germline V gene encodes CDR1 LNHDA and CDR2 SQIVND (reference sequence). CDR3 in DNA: TGTGCCAGTCAGACAGGGAATGGGGAGACCCAGTACTTC. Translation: CASQTGNGETQYF.

CDR3: CASSVGGSVSYEQYF. Here the CDR3 DNA reads TGTGCCAGCAGCGTAGGGGGTAGCGTCTCCTACGAGCAGTACTTC. This chain uses TRBV9 with TRBJ2-7, with D possibly being TRBD2 (5 bases). V gave up 0 bases and J gave up 0 bases, with 10 bases separating them. The CDR3 length is 15 residues. The germline gives CDR1 SGDLS, CDR2 YYNGEE.

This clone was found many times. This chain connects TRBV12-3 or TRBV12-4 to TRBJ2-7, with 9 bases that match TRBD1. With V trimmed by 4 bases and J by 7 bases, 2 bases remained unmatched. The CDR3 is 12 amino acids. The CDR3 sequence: CASSYRGLEQYF. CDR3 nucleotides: TGTGCCAGCAGTTACAGGGGGCTTGAGCAGTACTTC.

CDR3 region: CASGSKGGTDTQYF. CDR3 nucleotides: TGTGCCAGCGGCTCTAAGGGGGGCACAGATACGCAGTATTTT. The chain combines TRBV6-1 with TRBJ2-3; the D gene is possibly TRBD1 (6 bases). Germline V gene lookup returns CDR1 MNHNS and CDR2 SASEGT. This CDR3 is built from 14 residues. Trimming cost V 8 bases and J 1 base, with 13 bases left between them.

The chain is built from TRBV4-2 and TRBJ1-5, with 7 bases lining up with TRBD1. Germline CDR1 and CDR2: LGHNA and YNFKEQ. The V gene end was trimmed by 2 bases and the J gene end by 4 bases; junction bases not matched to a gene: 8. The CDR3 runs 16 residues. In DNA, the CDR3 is TGTGCCAGCAGCCAATTAGGGGACAGACGGAATCAGCCCCAGCATTTT. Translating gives CASSQLGDRRNQPQHF.

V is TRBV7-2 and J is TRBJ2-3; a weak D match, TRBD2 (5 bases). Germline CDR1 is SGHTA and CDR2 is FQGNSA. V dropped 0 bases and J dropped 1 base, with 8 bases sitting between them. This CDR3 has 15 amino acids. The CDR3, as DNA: TGTGCCAGCAGCTTAGCTAGCGCGGGCACAGATACGCAGTATTTT. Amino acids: CASSLASAGTDTQYF.

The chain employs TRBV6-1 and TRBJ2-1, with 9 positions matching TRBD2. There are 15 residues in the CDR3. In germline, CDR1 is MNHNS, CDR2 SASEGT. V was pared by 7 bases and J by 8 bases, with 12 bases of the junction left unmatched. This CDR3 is CASMVSLAGRDEQFF. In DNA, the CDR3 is TGTGCCAGCATGGTGTCCCTAGCGGGAAGAGATGAGCAGTTCTTC.

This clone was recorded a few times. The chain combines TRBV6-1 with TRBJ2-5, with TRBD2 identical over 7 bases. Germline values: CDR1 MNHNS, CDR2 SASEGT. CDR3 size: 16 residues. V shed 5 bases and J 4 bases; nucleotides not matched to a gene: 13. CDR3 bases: TGTGCCAGCAGTAGGACGGGAGGAGGTAGCGGAGAGACCCAGTACTTC. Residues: CASSRTGGGSGETQYF.

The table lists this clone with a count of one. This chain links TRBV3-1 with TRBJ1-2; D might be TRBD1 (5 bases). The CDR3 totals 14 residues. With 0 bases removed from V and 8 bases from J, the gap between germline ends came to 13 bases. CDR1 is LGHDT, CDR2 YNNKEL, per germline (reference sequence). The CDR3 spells CASSQDREDGGYTF. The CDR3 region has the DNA TGTGCCAGCAGCCAAGACAGGGAGGATGGAGGCTACACCTTC.

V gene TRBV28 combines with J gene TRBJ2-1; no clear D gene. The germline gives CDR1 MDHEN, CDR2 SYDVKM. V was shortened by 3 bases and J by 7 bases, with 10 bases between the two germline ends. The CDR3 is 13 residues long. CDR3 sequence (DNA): TGTGCCAGCAGTTTTCGTGGGCGGAATGAGCAGTTCTTC. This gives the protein CASSFRGRNEQFF.

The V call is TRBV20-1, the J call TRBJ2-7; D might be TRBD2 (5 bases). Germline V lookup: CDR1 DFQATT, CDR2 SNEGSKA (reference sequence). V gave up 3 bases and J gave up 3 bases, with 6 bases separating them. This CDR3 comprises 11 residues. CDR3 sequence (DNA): TGCAGTGCTAGGGGAGTCTACGAGCAGTACTTC. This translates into CSARGVYEQYF.

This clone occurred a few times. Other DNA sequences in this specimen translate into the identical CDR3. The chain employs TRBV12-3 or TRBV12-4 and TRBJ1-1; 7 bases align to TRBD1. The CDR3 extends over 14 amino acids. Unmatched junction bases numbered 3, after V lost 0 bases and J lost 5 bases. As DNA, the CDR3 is TGTGCCAGCAGTTTAGCTACGACAGGGACTGAAGCTTTCTTT. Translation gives CASSLATTGTEAFF.

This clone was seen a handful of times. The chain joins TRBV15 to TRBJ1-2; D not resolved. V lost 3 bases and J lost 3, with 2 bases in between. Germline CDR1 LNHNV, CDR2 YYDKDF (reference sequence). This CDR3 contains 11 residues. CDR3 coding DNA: TGTGCCACCAGCAGGGACTATGGCTACACCTTC. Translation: CATSRDYGYTF. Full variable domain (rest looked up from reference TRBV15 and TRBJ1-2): DAMVIQNPRYQVTQFGKPVTLSCSQTLNHNVMYWYQQKSSQAPKLLFHYYDKDFNNEADTPDNFQSRRPNTSFCFLDIRSPGLGDTAMYLCATSRDYGYTFGSGTRLTVV.

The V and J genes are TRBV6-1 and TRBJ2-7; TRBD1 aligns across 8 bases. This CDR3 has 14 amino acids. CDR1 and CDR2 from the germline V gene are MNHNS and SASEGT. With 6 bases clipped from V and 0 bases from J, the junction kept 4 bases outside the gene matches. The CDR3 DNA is TGTGCCAGCAGGCCCGGGACAGGCTCCTACGAGCAGTACTTC. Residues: CASRPGTGSYEQYF.

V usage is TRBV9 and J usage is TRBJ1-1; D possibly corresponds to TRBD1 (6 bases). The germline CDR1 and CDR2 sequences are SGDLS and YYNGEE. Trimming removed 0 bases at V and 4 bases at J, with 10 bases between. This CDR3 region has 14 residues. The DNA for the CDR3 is TGTGCCAGCAGCGTAGAGGGGGGGAGCACTGAAGCTTTCTTT. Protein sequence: CASSVEGGSTEAFF.

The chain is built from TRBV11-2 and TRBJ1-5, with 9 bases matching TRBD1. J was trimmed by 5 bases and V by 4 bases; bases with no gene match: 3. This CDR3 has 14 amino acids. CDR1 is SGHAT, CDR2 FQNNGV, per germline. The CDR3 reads CASSSRDRDQPQHF. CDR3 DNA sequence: TGTGCCAGCAGCTCCCGGGACAGGGATCAGCCCCAGCATTTT.

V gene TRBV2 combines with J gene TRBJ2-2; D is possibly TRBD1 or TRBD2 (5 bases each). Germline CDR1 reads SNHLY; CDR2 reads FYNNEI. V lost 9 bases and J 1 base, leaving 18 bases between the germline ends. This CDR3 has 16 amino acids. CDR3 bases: TGTGCCAGATCTCTCCAAACAGGACTGAACACCGGGGAGCTGTTTTTT. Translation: CARSLQTGLNTGELFF.

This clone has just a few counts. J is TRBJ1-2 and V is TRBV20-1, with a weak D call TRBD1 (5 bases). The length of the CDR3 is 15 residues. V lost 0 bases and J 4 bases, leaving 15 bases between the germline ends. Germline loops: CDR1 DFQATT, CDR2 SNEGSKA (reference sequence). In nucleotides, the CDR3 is TGCAGTGCTAGAGATCGGAGCAGGGAACCCTATGGCTACACCTTC. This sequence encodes CSARDRSREPYGYTF.